This T cell receptor (beta chain) was documented in a study of identical twins. General observations from the study: Out-of-frame alpha sequences that twins shared showed excess low generation probability. There were fewer insertions in abundant cord blood beta clonotypes, but memory repertoires showed no such pattern.

Healthy Caucasians, and only they, were the donors. TCRdb analysed the 5' RACE reads with MiXCR anew, one entry per CDR3 protein. The data contain around 530,000 distinct CDR3 sequences, roughly 15% of them singletons. The V end lost 5 bases, the J end lost 4 bases, and 19 bases lay between the germline ends. The CDR3 is 16 amino acids. This clonotype was detected a few times. The antigen remains unidentified. The sample was also linked to a second study, of yellow fever vaccine responses in identical twins.

Sequencing used CD4+ T cells sorted from blood. The clonotype originates from a woman between 18 and 29 years old in good health. The chain is built from TRBV12-3 or TRBV12-4 and TRBJ2-3, with D maybe TRBD2 (5 bases). This chain's CDR3 is CASSTRTGKVADTQYF. CDR3 nucleotides: TGTGCCAGCAGTACCAGGACCGGGAAGGTTGCAGATACGCAGTATTTT.